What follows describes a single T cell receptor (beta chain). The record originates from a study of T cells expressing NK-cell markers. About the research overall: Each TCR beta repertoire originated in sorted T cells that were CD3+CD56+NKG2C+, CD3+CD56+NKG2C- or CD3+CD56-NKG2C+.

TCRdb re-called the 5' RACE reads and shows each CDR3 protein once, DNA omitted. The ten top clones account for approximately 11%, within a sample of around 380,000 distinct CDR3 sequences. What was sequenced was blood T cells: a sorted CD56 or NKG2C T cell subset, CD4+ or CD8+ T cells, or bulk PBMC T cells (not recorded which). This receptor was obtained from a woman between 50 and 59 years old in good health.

CDR3 loop: CATSLTGTSFGEQFF. J is TRBJ2-1 and V is TRBV24-1; no DNA is available, so the TRBD2 call from TCRdb remains unchecked. From germline, CDR1 is KGHDR and CDR2 SFDVKD. There are 15 residues in the CDR3.